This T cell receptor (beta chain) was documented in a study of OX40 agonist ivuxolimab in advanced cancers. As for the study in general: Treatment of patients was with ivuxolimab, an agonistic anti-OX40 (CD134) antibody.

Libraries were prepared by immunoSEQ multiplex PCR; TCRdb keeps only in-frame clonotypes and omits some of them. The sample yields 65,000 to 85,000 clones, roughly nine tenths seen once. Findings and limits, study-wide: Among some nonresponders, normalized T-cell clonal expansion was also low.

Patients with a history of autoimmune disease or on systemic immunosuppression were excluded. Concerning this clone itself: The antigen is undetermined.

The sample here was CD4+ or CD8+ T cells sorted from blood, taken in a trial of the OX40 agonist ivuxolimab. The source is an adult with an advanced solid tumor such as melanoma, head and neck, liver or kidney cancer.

The CDR3 is CASSAAGQGSEKLFF. In DNA form, the CDR3 reads TGTGCCAGCAGTGCCGCCGGGCAGGGAAGTGAAAAACTGTTTTTT. This chain connects TRBV2 to TRBJ1-4; perhaps TRBD1 as D (5 bases). V lost 4 bases to trimming and J lost 7 bases, with 16 bases between them. The V gene's germline CDR1 is SNHLY and CDR2 FYNNEI. This CDR3 has 15 residues.